A single sample is the source of the 26 T cell receptor beta chains below, sequenced in a study of radiotherapy plus CTLA-4 blockade in lung cancer. Sequenced by immunoSEQ multiplex PCR; TCRdb stores in-frame clones only, minus some. The table shows 35,000 to 50,000 clones, with roughly 73% occurring only once. The specimen was peripheral blood, collected from a patient treated with radiotherapy plus ipilimumab. The origin of the receptors is a human donor with non-small cell lung cancer who had a complete response to radiotherapy plus ipilimumab.

V is TRBV5-5 and J is TRBJ2-2, with TRBD1 matching over 9 bases. Germline V CDR1 and CDR2: SGHKS, YYEKEE (reference sequence). J lost 3 bases, V lost 3 bases, and 6 bases had no gene match. This CDR3 is built from 16 residues. CDR3 sequence (DNA): TGTGCCAGCAGCTCGGGACAGGGTGTTTACACCGGGGAGCTGTTTTTT. Its protein product is CASSSGQGVYTGELFF. Full variable domain (rest looked up from reference TRBV5-5 and TRBJ2-2): DAGVTQSPTHLIKTRGQQVTLRCSPISGHKSVSWYQQVLGQGPQFIFQYYEKEERGRGNFPDRFSARQFPNYSSELNVNALLLGDSALYLCASSSGQGVYTGELFFGEGSRLTVL.

This clone was picked up one time. The CDR3 region is CAWSREGRAEAFF. The CDR3 coding sequence is TGTGCCTGGAGTCGAGAGGGCCGGGCTGAAGCTTTCTTT. The chain uses TRBV30 and TRBJ1-1; D not certain. The ends were cut back, 2 bases at V and 6 bases at J, with 13 bases in the middle. This CDR3 has 13 amino acids. Germline V gene lookup returns CDR1 GTSNPN and CDR2 SVGIG (reference sequence). Supplemented by reference TRBV30 and TRBJ1-1, the full variable domain reads SQTIHQWPATLVQPVGSPLSLECTVEGTSNPNLYWYRQAAGRGLQLLFYSVGIGQISSEVPQNLSASRPQDRQFILSSKKLLLSDSGFYLCAWSREGRAEAFFGQGTRLTVV.

This chain links TRBV18 with TRBJ2-7; tentative D call: TRBD2 (6 bases). This CDR3 region has 13 residues. V dropped 2 bases and J dropped 7 bases, with 12 bases sitting between them. Per germline, CDR1 KGHSH and CDR2 LQKENI. In DNA, the CDR3 is TGTGCCAGCTCACCATCCGTTGGGGGGGAGCAGTACTTC. Protein: CASSPSVGGEQYF.

This clone was observed once. Here the CDR3 reads CSVRGDGLAGTNEQFF. CDR3 bases: TGCAGCGTGCGTGGCGATGGACTAGCGGGAACCAATGAGCAGTTCTTC. The J gene is TRBJ2-1, the V gene TRBV29-1, with 12 bases matching TRBD2. Germline assignment: CDR1 SQVTM and CDR2 ANQGSEA. The CDR3 is 16 amino acids. Trimming took 6 bases from V and 6 from J; bases not matched to a gene: 12.

This chain joins TRBV18 and TRBJ2-2; 7 bases are shared with TRBD1. V lost 5 bases, J lost 5 bases, and 5 bases stayed unmatched. Germline values: CDR1 KGHSH, CDR2 LQKENI. The CDR3 is 14 amino acids. The CDR3 coding sequence is TGTGCCAGCTCATCCCTACAGGGGACCGGGGAGCTGTTTTTT. This translates into CASSSLQGTGELFF.

The chain has TRBV19 and TRBJ2-5, with a tentative D call TRBD2 (6 bases). The V end was cut by 2 bases, the J end by 2 bases, with 15 bases between. This CDR3 region has 16 residues. Germline V lookup: CDR1 LNHDA, CDR2 SQIVND (reference sequence). CDR3 sequence reads: CASSIRGAEKQETQYF. Here the CDR3 DNA reads TGTGCCAGTAGTATACGCGGGGCAGAGAAGCAAGAGACCCAGTACTTC.

V is TRBV30 and J is TRBJ2-1, with 13 bases lining up with TRBD2. This CDR3 has 14 residues. Germline loops: CDR1 GTSNPN, CDR2 SVGIG (reference sequence). After removal of 4 bases from V and 6 bases from J, the junction contained 3 bases not matched to a gene. The CDR3 DNA is TGTGCCTGGACGGGACTAGCGGGGACCAATGAGCAGTTCTTC. Translating it yields CAWTGLAGTNEQFF.

This clone was detected only once. This sequence joins TRBV2 and TRBJ1-5, with D possibly being TRBD1 (6 bases). The germline V gene has CDR1 SNHLY and CDR2 FYNNEI. This CDR3 has 17 residues. Trimming removed 5 bases at V and 4 bases at J, with 21 bases between. The CDR3 DNA reads TGTGCCAGCAGTCCTCTATCCTCCGGGACACTAAATCAGCCCCAGCATTTT. This codes for CASSPLSSGTLNQPQHF.

This chain joins TRBV5-1 and TRBJ2-1, with TRBD2 matching 7 bases. In germline, CDR1 is SGHRS, CDR2 YFSETQ. V lost 3 bases and J lost 8; bases outside the gene matches: 11. This CDR3 is 15 amino acids long. The CDR3 reads CASSSNSGIPYEQFF. The CDR3 nucleotides read TGCGCCAGCAGCTCAAACAGCGGGATACCTTATGAGCAGTTCTTC.

In the case of this clone: The limits of the CDR3 on the DNA are not certain, so only TCRdb's listed CDR3 is given. This rearrangement joins TRBV19 to TRBJ2-5; no DNA check was done on the table's D call, TRBD1. The germline V gene has CDR1 LNHDA and CDR2 SQIVND (reference sequence). The CDR3 has 12 amino acids, counting both end residues. This chain's CDR3 is CASSDFGQGINF.

The chain links TRBV6-1 to TRBJ1-5; D possibly corresponds to TRBD1 (6 bases). Trimming took off 2 bases at V and 6 bases at J, with 17 bases between the two ends. CDR1 is MNHNS, CDR2 SASEGT, per germline. This CDR3 region has 16 residues. The DNA of the CDR3 is TGTGCCAGCAGTGAACTCAGGGGATTAAGTCGTCAGCCCCAGCATTTT. It codes for CASSELRGLSRQPQHF.

The V and J genes are TRBV7-2 and TRBJ2-1, with 9 bases fitting TRBD1. The CDR3 totals 16 residues. The V and J ends lost 5 bases and 8 bases, in that order; junction bases with no gene match: 13. Germline V CDR1 and CDR2: SGHTA, FQGNSA. The CDR3 reads CASSLSVGQGGDEQFF. CDR3 coding DNA: TGTGCCAGCAGCCTAAGCGTGGGACAGGGAGGGGATGAGCAGTTCTTC.

V is TRBV27 and J is TRBJ1-5, with D possibly TRBD1 on 5 matching bases. Germline V gene lookup returns CDR1 MNHEY and CDR2 SMNVEV (reference sequence). The CDR3 has 14 residues. Trimming shortened V by 4 bases and J by 2 bases, and 9 bases separated the two germline ends. CDR3 loop: CASSSGHRNQPQHF. The CDR3 DNA reads TGTGCCAGCAGTTCTGGACATCGCAATCAGCCCCAGCATTTT.

This clone was detected only once. The V gene is TRBV18, the J gene TRBJ1-2; TRBD1 matches 9 bases. CDR1 is KGHSH and CDR2 is LQKENI in the germline V gene. Unmatched junction bases numbered 4, after V lost 4 bases and J lost 4 bases. The CDR3 has 14 residues. CDR3 sequence: CASSREDRGYGYTF. In DNA, the CDR3 is TGTGCCAGCTCACGGGAGGACAGGGGCTATGGCTACACCTTC.

The rearrangement uses TRBV18 and TRBJ2-3; 7 nucleotides align to TRBD1. CDR3 length equals 14 residues. V gave up 6 bases and J gave up 6 bases; unmatched junction bases: 9. Germline assignment: CDR1 KGHSH and CDR2 LQKENI. CDR3 nucleotide sequence: TGTGCCAGCTCTCGACTCAAAGGGGGCGATACGCAGTATTTT. Its protein is CASSRLKGGDTQYF.

On this clone itself: Germline is not matched at one junction end, which may reflect a read error. The chain links TRBV7-7 to TRBJ2-3; 9 positions match TRBD2. Germline V CDR1 and CDR2: SSHAT, FNYEAQ (reference sequence). The CDR3 totals 16 residues. CDR3: CASSLRASGNTDTQYF. The CDR3 nucleotides are TGTGCTAGCAGCTTAAGAGCTAGCGGGAATACAGATACGCAGTATTTT.

The chain is built from TRBV5-6 and TRBJ2-5; 7 bases are shared with TRBD1. Germline CDR1 SGHDT, CDR2 YYEEEE. The CDR3 runs to 17 residues. V gave up 3 bases and J gave up 2 bases; unmatched junction bases: 13. The CDR3 protein is CASSYSTGTVDQETQYF. CDR3 coding DNA: TGTGCCAGCAGCTATAGTACCGGGACAGTAGATCAAGAGACCCAGTACTTC.

V and J are TRBV28 and TRBJ2-2, with unresolved D. V was pared by 6 bases and J by 2 bases, with 10 bases between. Germline V gene sequence: CDR1 MDHEN, CDR2 SYDVKM. This CDR3 has 14 amino acids. The DNA of the CDR3 is TGTGCCAGCAGCTCAGGCAGCAACACCGGGGAGCTGTTTTTT. Translation gives CASSSGSNTGELFF.

This rearrangement joins TRBV25-1 to TRBJ1-1; TRBD1 matches at 8 bases. V was pared by 4 bases and J by 4 bases, with 5 bases of the junction left unmatched. The CDR3 is 14 amino acids. Germline loops: CDR1 MGHDK, CDR2 SYGVNS. As DNA, the CDR3 is TGTGCCAGCAGTGGCAGGACAGGGTCCACTGAAGCTTTCTTT. Translated: CASSGRTGSTEAFF.

The chain joins TRBV10-1 to TRBJ2-1, with TRBD1 matching 7 bases. CDR1 and CDR2 (germline): WNHNN, SYGVQD (reference sequence). With V trimmed by 4 bases and J by 4 bases, 10 bases remained unmatched. The length of the CDR3 is 16 residues. The CDR3 spells CASSGTGAGSYNEQFF. CDR3 coding DNA: TGCGCCAGCAGTGGTACAGGGGCCGGGTCTTACAATGAGCAGTTCTTC.

The V gene is TRBV7-9, the J gene TRBJ1-2; no clear D. The CDR3 spans 16 residues. CDR1 is SEHNR and CDR2 is FQNEAQ in the germline V gene (reference sequence). With 1 base removed from V and 7 bases from J, the gap between germline ends came to 19 bases. The CDR3 nucleotides read TGTGCCAGCAGCTTAGTCGGCGGGATAGTCCCATCTGGCTACACCTTC. Its translation is CASSLVGGIVPSGYTF. The complete variable domain, with remaining parts taken from reference TRBV7-9 and TRBJ1-2, reads DTGVSQNPRHKITKRGQNVTFRCDPISEHNRLYWYRQTLGQGPEFLTYFQNEAQLEKSRLLSDRFSAERPKGSFSTLEIQRTEQGDSAMYLCASSLVGGIVPSGYTFGSGTRLTVV.

The chain recombines TRBV28 with TRBJ2-1; 7 bases are shared with TRBD2. The V gene end was trimmed by 0 bases and the J gene end by 7 bases; junction bases not matched to a gene: 9. The CDR3 is 16 residues long. CDR1 and CDR2 from the germline V gene are MDHEN and SYDVKM. The DNA of the CDR3 is TGTGCCAGCAGTTTATGGGGCGGGAGACTTGGGAATGAGCAGTTCTTC. Protein: CASSLWGGRLGNEQFF.

This CDR3 is CAWNGQGAPGYGYTF. The CDR3 DNA reads TGTGCCTGGAACGGACAGGGGGCGCCTGGCTATGGCTACACCTTC. This chain links TRBV30 with TRBJ1-2; 11 positions agree with TRBD1. Germline V gene sequence: CDR1 GTSNPN, CDR2 SVGIG (reference sequence). CDR3 length: 15 amino acids. The trim removed 4 bases at V and 4 bases at J, leaving 8 bases unmatched.

The rearrangement links TRBV11-2 to TRBJ2-5; D is unclear. The CDR3 consists of 14 residues. Trimming shortened V by 2 bases and J by 2 bases, and 9 bases separated the two germline ends. The V gene's germline CDR1 is SGHAT and CDR2 FQNNGV. Here the CDR3 reads CASSLSVQQETQYF. In DNA, the CDR3 is TGTGCCAGCAGCTTAAGTGTTCAGCAAGAGACCCAGTACTTC.

This rearrangement joins TRBV27 to TRBJ2-6; 7 positions match TRBD1. V was clipped by 3 bases and J by 0 bases; unmatched bases: 14. There are 20 residues in the CDR3. Looked up from germline, CDR1 is MNHEY and CDR2 is SMNVEV (reference sequence). In nucleotides, the CDR3 is TGTGCCAGCAGTTTCCGAAGCCCGGGACAGATGCTCTCTGGGGCCAACGTCCTGACTTTC. Translating gives CASSFRSPGQMLSGANVLTF.

V usage is TRBV5-6 and J usage is TRBJ1-2; D possibly corresponds to TRBD1 (6 bases). V lost 1 base to trimming and J lost 8 bases, with 12 bases between them. In germline, CDR1 is SGHDT, CDR2 YYEEEE. The CDR3 loop spans 13 amino acids. The CDR3 spells CASSLRGGRGYTF. The CDR3 DNA reads TGTGCCAGCAGCTTGCGGGGGGGGCGAGGCTACACCTTC.